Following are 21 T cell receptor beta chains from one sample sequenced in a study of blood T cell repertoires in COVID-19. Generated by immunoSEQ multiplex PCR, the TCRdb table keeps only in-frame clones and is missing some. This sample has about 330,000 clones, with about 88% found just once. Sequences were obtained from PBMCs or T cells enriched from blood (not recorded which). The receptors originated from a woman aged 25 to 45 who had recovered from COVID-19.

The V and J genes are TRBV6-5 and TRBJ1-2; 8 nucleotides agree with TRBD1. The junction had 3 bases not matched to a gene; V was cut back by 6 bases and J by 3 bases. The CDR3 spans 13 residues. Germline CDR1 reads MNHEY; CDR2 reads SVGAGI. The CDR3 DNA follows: TGTGCCAGCAGCCCGGACAGGGACTATGGCTACACCTTC. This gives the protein CASSPDRDYGYTF.

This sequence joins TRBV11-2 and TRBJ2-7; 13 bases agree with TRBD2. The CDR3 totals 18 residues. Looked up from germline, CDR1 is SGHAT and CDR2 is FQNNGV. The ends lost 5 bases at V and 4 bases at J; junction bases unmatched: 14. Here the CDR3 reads CASSRKGTSGARRYEQYF. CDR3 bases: TGTGCCAGCAGCCGCAAAGGGACTAGCGGGGCTAGGAGGTACGAGCAGTACTTC.

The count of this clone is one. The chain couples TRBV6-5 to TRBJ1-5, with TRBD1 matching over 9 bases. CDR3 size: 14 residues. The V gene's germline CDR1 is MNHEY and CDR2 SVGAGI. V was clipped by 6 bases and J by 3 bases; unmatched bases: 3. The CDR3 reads CASRGTGPNQPQHF. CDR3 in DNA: TGTGCCAGCAGGGGGACAGGGCCCAATCAGCCCCAGCATTTT.

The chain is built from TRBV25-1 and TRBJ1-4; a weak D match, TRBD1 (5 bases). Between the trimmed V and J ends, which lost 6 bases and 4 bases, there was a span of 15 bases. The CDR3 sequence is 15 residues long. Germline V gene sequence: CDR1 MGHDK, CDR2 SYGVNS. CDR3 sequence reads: CASSAPGTINEKLFF. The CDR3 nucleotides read TGTGCCAGCAGCGCTCCAGGGACTATTAATGAAAAACTGTTTTTT.

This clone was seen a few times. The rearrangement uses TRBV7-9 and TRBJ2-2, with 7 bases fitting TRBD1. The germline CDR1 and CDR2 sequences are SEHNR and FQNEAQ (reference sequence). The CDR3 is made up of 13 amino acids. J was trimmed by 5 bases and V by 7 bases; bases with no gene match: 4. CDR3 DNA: TGTGCCAGCAATGAACAGGGGACCGGGGAGCTGTTTTTT. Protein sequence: CASNEQGTGELFF.

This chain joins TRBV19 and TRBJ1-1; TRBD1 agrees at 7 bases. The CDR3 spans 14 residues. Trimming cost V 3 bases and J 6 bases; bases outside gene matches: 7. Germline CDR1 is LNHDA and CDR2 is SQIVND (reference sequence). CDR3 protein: CASSIDRDLAEAFF. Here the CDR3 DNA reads TGTGCCAGTAGTATCGACAGGGACTTGGCTGAAGCTTTCTTT.

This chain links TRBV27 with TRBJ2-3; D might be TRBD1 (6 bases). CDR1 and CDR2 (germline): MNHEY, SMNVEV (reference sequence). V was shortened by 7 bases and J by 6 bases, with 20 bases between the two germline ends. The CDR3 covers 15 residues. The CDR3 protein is CASTQQGLSPDTQYF. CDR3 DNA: TGTGCCAGCACCCAACAGGGATTATCCCCCGATACGCAGTATTTT.

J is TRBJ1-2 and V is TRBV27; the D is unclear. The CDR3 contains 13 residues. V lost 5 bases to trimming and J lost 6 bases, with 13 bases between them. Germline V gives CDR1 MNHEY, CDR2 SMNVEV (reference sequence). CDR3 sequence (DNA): TGTGCCAGCAGTAACTCTCGTCGTCATGGCTACACCTTC. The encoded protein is CASSNSRRHGYTF.

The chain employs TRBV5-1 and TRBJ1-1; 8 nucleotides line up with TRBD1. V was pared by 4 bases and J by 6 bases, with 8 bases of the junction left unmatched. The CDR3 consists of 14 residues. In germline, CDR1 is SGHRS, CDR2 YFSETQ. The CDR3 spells CASSPTGERAEAFF. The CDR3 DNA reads TGCGCCAGCAGCCCGACAGGGGAAAGGGCTGAAGCTTTCTTT.

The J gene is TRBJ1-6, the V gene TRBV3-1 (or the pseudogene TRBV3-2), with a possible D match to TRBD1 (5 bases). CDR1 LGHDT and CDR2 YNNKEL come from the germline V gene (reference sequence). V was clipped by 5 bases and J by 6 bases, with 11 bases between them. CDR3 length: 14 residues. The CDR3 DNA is TGTGCCAGCAGCTACGGGACTCCTAATTCACCCCTCCACTTT. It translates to CASSYGTPNSPLHF.

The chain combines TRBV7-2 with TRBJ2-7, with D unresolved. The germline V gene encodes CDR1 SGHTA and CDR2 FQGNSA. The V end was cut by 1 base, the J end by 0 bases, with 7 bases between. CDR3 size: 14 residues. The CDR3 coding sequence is TGTGCCAGCAGCTTAGGGCGGTCCTCCTACGAGCAGTACTTC. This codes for CASSLGRSSYEQYF.

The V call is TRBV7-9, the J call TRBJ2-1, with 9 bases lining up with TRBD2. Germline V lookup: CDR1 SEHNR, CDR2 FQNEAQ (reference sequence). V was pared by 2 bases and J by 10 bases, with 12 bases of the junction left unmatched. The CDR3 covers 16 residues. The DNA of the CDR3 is TGTGCCAGCAGCTTAATGGGTAGCGGGGGCCTACGGGAGCAGTTCTTC. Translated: CASSLMGSGGLREQFF.

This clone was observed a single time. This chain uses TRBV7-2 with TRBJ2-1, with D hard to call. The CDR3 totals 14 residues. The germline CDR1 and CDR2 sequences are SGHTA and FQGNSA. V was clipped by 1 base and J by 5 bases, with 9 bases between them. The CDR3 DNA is TGTGCCAGCAGCTTAGGGCTAGACCACAATGAGCAGTTCTTC. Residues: CASSLGLDHNEQFF. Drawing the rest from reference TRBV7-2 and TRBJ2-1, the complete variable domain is GAGVSQSPSNKVTEKGKDVELRCDPISGHTALYWYRQSLGQGLEFLIYFQGNSAPDKSGLPSDRFSAERTGGSVSTLTIQRTQQEDSAVYLCASSLGLDHNEQFFGPGTRLTVL.

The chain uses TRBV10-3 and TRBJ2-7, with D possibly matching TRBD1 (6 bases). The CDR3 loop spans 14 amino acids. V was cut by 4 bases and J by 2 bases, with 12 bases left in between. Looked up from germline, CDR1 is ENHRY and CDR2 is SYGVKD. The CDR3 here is CAISGGTRTYEQYF. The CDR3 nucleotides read TGTGCCATCAGTGGAGGGACACGTACCTACGAGCAGTACTTC.

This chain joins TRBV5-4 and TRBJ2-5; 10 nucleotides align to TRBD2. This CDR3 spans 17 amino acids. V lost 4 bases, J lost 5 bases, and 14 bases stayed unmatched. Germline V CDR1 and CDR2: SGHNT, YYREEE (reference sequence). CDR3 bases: TGTGCCAGCAGCCCGGGACTAGCGAGTTCAGTCGGGGAGACCCAGTACTTC. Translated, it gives CASSPGLASSVGETQYF.

The CDR3 DNA sequence: TGTGCCAGTAGTATCTGGGACACCACTAACTATGGCTACACCTTC. Translation: CASSIWDTTNYGYTF. The V call is TRBV19, the J call TRBJ1-2; D possibly corresponds to TRBD1 (6 bases). The CDR3 has 15 amino acids. V was clipped by 3 bases and J by 0 bases, with 11 bases between them. The germline V gene has CDR1 LNHDA and CDR2 SQIVND (reference sequence).

For the CDR3, the DNA is TGTGCCAGCAGTCTCAGGGGGCCTAATTCACCCCTCCACTTT. This codes for CASSLRGPNSPLHF. The gene calls are TRBV28 and TRBJ1-6; 8 nucleotides agree with TRBD1. The CDR3 is 14 residues long. V lost 5 bases, J lost 6 bases, and 3 bases stayed unmatched. The germline V gene has CDR1 MDHEN and CDR2 SYDVKM.

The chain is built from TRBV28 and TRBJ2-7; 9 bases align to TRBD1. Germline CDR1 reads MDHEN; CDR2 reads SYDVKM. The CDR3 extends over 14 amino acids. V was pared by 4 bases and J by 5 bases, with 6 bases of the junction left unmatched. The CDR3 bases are TGTGCCAGCAGTTCCCGGGACAGGGCGGACGAGCAGTACTTC. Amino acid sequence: CASSSRDRADEQYF.

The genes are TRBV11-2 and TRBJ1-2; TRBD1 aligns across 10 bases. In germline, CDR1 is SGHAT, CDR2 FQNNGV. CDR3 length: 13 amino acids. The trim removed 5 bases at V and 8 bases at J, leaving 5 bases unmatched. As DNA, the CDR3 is TGTGCCAGCAGCATGGGACAGGGGTACGGCTACACCTTC. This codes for CASSMGQGYGYTF.

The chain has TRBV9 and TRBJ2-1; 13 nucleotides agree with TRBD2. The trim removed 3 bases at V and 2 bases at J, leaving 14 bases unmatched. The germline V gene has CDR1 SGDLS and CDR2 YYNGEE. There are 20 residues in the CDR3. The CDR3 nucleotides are TGTGCCAGCAGCGCCTCCTCGACTAGCGGGGGGTCAATCCCCTACAATGAGCAGTTCTTC. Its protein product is CASSASSTSGGSIPYNEQFF. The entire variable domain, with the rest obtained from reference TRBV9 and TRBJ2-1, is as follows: DSGVTQTPKHLITATGQRVTLRCSPRSGDLSVYWYQQSLDQGLQFLIQYYNGEERAKGNILERFSAQQFPDLHSELNLSSLELGDSALYFCASSASSTSGGSIPYNEQFFGPGTRLTVL.

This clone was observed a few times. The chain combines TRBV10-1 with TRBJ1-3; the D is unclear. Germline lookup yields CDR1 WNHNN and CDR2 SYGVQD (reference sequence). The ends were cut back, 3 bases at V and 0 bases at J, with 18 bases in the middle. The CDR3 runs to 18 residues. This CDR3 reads CASSDERRALHSGNTIYF. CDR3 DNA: TGCGCCAGCAGTGATGAGCGGAGGGCTCTACACTCTGGAAACACCATATATTTT.